The T cell receptor beta chain under discussion was sequenced for a study of beta chain features in type 1 diabetes. Regarding the study as a whole: TCRB CDR3s from Type 1 diabetes patients were moderately but significantly shorter in all four CD4+ subsets. In these data, an HLA type influence on TCRB rearrangement remained unresolved. Over-representation of high TCR-expressing cells was a possible consequence of cDNA sequencing. Comparison showed that naive, central memory and Treg TCRB repertoires appeared more similar among patients than among healthy donors.

TCRB transcripts that were expressed got sequenced, as all of the isolated RNA had been reverse transcribed. Profiled with immunoSEQ multiplex PCR; TCRdb holds only in-frame clones, not every one. The sample has under 350,000 clones, roughly an eighth seen once. This clone was seen more than once but under ten times. Its specificity is unknown. Sorted populations all had greater than 98% purity. The CDR3 runs 16 residues. Germline CDR1 is LNHNV and CDR2 is YYDKDF (reference sequence). V was shortened by 1 base and J by 2 bases, with 12 bases between the two germline ends. The chain employs TRBV15 and TRBJ1-5; D not certain. Sample: naive CD4+ T cells from blood. The TCR originated in a man between 25 and 39 years old with type 1 diabetes. CDR3 in DNA: TGTGCCACCAGCAGAGCGTCCGGGTACGGCAATCAGCCCCAGCATTTT. The encoded protein is CATSRASGYGNQPQHF.